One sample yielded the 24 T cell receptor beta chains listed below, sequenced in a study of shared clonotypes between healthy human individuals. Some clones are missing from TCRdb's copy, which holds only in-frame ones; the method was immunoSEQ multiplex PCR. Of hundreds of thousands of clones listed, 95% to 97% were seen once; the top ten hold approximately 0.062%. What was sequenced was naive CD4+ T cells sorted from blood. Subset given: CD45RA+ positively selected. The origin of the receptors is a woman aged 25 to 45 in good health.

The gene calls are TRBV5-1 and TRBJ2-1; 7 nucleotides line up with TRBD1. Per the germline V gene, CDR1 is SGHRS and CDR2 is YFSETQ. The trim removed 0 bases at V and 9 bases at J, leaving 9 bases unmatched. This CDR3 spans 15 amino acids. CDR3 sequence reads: CASSLADRESGEQFF. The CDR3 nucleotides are TGCGCCAGCAGCTTGGCTGACAGGGAGTCGGGTGAGCAGTTCTTC.

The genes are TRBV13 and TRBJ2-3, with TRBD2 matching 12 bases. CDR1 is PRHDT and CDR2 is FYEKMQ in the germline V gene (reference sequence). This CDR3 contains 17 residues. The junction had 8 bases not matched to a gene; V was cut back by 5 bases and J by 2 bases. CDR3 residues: CASSVTGTSGFTDTQYF. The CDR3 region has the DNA TGTGCCAGCAGCGTTACCGGGACTAGCGGGTTCACAGATACGCAGTATTTT.

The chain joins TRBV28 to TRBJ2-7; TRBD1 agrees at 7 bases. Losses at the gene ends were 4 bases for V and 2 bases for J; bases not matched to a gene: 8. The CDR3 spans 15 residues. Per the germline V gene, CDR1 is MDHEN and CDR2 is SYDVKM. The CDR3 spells CASSSTGRATYEQYF. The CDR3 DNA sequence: TGTGCCAGCAGTTCGACAGGGCGCGCCACCTACGAGCAGTACTTC.

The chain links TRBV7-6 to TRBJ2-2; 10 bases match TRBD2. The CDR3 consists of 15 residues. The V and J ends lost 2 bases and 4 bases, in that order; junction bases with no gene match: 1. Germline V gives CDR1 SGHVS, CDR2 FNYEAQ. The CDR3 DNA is TGTGCCAGCAGCTTAACTAGCGGGATCACCGGGGAGCTGTTTTTT. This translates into CASSLTSGITGELFF.

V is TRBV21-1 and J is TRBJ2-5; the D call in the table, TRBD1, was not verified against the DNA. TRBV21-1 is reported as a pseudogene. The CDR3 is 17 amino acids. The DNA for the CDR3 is TGTGCCAGCAGCAGCCTAGGAGGACAGCGGCGGGTCTCGGCCCAGTACTTC. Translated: CASSSLGGQRRVSAQYF.

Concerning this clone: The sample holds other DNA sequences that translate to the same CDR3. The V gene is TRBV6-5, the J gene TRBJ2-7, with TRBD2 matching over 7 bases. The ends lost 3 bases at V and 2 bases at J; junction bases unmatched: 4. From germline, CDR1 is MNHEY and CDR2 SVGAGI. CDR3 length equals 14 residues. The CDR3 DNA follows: TGTGCCAGCAGTTATTCCGGGGGGACCTACGAGCAGTACTTC. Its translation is CASSYSGGTYEQYF.

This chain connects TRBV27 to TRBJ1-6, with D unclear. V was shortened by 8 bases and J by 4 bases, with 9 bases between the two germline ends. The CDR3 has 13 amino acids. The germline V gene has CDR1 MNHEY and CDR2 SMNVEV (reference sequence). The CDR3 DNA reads TGTGCCAGCTCCGGTCCTTATAATTCACCCCTCCACTTT. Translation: CASSGPYNSPLHF.

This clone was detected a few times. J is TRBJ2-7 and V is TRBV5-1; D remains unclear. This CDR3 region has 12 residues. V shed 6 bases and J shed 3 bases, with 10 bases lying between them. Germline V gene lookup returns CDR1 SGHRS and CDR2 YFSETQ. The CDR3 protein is CASTGGSYEQYF. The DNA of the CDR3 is TGCGCCAGCACCGGCGGCAGCTACGAGCAGTACTTC.

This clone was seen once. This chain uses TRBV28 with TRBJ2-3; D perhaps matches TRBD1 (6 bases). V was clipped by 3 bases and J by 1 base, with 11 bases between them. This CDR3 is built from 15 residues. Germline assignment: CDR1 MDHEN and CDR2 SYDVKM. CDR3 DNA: TGTGCCAGCAGTTTGCCGGCAGGGGGCACAGATACGCAGTATTTT. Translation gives CASSLPAGGTDTQYF.

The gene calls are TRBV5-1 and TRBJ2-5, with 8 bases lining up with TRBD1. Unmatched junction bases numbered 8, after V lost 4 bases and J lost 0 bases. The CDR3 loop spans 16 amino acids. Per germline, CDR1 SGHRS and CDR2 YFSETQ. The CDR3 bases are TGCGCCAGCAGCCGAGGACAGGGAACGTACCAAGAGACCCAGTACTTC. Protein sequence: CASSRGQGTYQETQYF. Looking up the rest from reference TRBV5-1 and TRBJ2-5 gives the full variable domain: KAGVTQTPRYLIKTRGQQVTLSCSPISGHRSVSWYQQTPGQGLQFLFEYFSETQRNKGNFPGRFSGRQFSNSRSEMNVSTLELGDSALYLCASSRGQGTYQETQYFGPGTRLLVL.

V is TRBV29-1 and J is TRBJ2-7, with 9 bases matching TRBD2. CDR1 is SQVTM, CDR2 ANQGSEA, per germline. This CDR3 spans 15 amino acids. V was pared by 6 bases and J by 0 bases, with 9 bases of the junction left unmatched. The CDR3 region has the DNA TGCAGCGTCGTACCAGTTAGCGGGAGCTCCTACGAGCAGTACTTC. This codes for CSVVPVSGSSYEQYF.

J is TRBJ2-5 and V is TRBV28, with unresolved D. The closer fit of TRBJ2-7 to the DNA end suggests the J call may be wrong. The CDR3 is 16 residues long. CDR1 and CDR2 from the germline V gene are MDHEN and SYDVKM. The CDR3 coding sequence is TGTGCCAGCACCCATTCGGAAGGCCACAGTACCTACGAGCAGTACTTC. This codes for CASTHSEGHSTYEQYF.

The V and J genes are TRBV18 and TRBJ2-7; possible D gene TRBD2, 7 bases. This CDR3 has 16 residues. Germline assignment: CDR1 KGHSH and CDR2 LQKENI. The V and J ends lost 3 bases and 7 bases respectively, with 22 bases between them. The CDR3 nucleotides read TGTGCCAGCTCACCCTTGAGGGGGAGGGGTACAGAAGAGCAGTACTTC. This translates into CASSPLRGRGTEEQYF.

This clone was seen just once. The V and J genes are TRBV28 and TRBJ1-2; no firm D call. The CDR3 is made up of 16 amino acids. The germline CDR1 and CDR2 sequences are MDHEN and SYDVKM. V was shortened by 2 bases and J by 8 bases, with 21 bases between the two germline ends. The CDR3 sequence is CASSLIGRPLGGGYTF. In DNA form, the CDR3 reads TGTGCCAGCAGTTTAATAGGACGCCCTTTAGGAGGAGGCTACACCTTC.

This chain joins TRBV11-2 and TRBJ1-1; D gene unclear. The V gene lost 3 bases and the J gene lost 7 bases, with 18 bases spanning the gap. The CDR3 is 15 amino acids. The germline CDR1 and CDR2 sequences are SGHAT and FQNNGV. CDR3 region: CASSFGLRARGEAFF. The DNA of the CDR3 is TGTGCCAGCAGCTTCGGGTTAAGGGCGCGGGGTGAAGCTTTCTTT.

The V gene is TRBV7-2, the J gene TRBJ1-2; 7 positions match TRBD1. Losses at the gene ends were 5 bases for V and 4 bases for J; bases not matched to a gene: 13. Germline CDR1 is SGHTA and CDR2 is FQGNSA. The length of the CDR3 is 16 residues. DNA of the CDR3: TGTGCCAGCAGCCTTACGACAGGGCCGGGGAGCTATGGCTACACCTTC. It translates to CASSLTTGPGSYGYTF.

The CDR3 region is CASSYSGAMNTEAFF. The CDR3 DNA follows: TGTGCCAGCAGTTACTCGGGGGCGATGAACACTGAAGCTTTCTTT. The chain is built from TRBV6-6 and TRBJ1-1; tentatively, D is TRBD1 (6 bases). V dropped 0 bases and J dropped 0 bases, with 8 bases sitting between them. Germline values: CDR1 MNHNY, CDR2 SVGAGI (reference sequence). This CDR3 is built from 15 residues.

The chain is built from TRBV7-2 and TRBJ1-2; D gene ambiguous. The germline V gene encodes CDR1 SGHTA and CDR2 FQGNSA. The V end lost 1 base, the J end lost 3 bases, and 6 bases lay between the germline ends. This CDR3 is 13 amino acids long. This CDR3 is CASSLDGDYGYTF. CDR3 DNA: TGTGCCAGCAGCTTAGACGGGGACTATGGCTACACCTTC.

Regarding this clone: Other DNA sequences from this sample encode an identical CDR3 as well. The DNA for the CDR3 is TGTGCCAGCAGCTTGGGGGGCTTGAACACTGAAGCTTTCTTT. Its protein product is CASSLGGLNTEAFF. The rearrangement links TRBV11-2 to TRBJ1-1; D possibly corresponds to TRBD1 (6 bases). The CDR3 loop spans 14 amino acids. The germline CDR1 and CDR2 sequences are SGHAT and FQNNGV. The V end lost 3 bases, the J end lost 0 bases, and 8 bases lay between the germline ends.

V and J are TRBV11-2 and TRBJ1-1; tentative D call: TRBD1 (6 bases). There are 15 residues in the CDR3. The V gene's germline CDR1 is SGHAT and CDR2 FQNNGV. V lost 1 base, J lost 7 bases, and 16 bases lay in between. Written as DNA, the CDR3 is TGTGCCAGCAGCTTAGCTATACAGGGTCGACATGAAGCTTTCTTT. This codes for CASSLAIQGRHEAFF.

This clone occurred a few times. The CDR3 protein is CASSDFQPQHF. The CDR3 bases are TGTGCCAGCAGCGACTTTCAGCCCCAGCATTTT. The V gene is TRBV6-1, the J gene TRBJ1-5; D unclear. The germline V and J ends were trimmed by 6 bases and 6 bases, with 6 bases remaining between them. The length of the CDR3 is 11 residues. In germline, CDR1 is MNHNS, CDR2 SASEGT.

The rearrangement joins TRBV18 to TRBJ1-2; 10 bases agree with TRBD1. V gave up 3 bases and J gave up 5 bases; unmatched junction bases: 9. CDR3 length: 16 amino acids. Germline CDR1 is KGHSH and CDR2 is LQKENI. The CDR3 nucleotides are TGTGCCAGCTCACCCCGAGACAGGGGGCGCGGTTATGGCTACACCTTC. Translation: CASSPRDRGRGYGYTF.

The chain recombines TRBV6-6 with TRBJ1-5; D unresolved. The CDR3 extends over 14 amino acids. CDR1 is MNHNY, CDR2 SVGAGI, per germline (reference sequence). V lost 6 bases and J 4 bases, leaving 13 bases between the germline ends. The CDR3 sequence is CASSPNAENQPQHF. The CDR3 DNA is TGTGCCAGCAGCCCCAATGCTGAGAATCAGCCCCAGCATTTT.

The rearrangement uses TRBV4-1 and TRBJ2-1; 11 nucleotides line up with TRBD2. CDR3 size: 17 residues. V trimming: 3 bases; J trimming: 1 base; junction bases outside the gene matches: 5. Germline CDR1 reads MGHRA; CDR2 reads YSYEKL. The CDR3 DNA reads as TGCGCCAGCAGCCAGGGACCTAGCGGGAGGTCCTACAATGAGCAGTTCTTC. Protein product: CASSQGPSGRSYNEQFF.